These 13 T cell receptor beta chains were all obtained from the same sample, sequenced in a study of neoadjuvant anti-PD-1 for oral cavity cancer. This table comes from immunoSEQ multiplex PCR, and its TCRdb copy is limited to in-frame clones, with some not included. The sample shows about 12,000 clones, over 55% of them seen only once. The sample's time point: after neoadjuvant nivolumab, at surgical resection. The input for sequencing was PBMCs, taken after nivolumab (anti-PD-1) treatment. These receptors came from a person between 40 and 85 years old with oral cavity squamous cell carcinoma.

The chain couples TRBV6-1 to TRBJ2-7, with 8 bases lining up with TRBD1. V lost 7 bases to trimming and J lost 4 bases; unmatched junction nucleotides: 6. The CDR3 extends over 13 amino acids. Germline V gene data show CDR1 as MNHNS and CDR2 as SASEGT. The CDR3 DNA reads TGTGCCAGCATCCTGACAGGGGCATACGAGCAGTACTTC. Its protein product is CASILTGAYEQYF.

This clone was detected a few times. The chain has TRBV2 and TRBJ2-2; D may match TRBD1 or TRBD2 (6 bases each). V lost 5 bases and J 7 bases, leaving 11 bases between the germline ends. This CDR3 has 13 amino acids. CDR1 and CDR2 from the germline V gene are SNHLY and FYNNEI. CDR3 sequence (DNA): TGTGCCAGCAGTCTACAGGGAGGCGGGGAGCTGTTTTTT. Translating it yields CASSLQGGGELFF.

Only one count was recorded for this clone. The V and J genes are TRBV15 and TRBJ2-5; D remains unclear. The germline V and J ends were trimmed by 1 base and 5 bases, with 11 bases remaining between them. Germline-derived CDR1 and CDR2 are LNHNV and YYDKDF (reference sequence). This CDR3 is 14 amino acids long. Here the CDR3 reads CATSRGVVVETQYF. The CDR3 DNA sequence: TGTGCCACCAGCAGAGGGGTGGTAGTGGAGACCCAGTACTTC.

The CDR3 sequence is CASSLSRGFPTEAFF. For the CDR3, the DNA is TGTGCCAGCAGCTTAAGCCGGGGGTTCCCCACTGAAGCTTTCTTT. V gene TRBV7-2 combines with J gene TRBJ1-1; tentative D call: TRBD1 (5 bases). CDR3 length: 15 residues. Germline assignment: CDR1 SGHTA and CDR2 FQGNSA. Trimming took off 2 bases at V and 4 bases at J, with 14 bases between the two ends.

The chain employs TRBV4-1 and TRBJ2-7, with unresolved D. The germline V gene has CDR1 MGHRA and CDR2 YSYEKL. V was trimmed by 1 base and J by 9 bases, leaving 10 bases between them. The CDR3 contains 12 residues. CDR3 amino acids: CASSQVTERQYF. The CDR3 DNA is TGCGCCAGCAGCCAAGTAACAGAAAGGCAGTACTTC.

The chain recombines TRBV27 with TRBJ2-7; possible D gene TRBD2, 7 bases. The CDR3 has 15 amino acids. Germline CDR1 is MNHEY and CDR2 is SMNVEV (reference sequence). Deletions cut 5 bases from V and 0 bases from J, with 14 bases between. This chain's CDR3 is CASSPRGGNSYEQYF. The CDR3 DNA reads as TGTGCCAGCAGTCCCCGCGGGGGCAACTCCTACGAGCAGTACTTC.

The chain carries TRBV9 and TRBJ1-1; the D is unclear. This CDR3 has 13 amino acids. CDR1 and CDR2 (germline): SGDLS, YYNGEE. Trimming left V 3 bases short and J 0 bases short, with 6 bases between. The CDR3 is CASSGTMNTEAFF. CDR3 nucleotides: TGTGCCAGCAGCGGAACGATGAACACTGAAGCTTTCTTT.

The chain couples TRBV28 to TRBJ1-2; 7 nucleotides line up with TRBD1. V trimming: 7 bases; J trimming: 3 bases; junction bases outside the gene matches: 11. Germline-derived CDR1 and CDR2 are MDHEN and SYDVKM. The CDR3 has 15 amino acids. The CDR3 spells CASTSQGVLHYGYTF. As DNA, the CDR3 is TGTGCCAGCACTTCGCAGGGGGTCCTTCACTATGGCTACACCTTC.

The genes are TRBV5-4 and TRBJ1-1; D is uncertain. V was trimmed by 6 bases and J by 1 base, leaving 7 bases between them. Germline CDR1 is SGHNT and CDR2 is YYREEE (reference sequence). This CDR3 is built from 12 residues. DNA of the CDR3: TGTGCCAGCAAACACCCGAACACTGAAGCTTTCTTT. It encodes CASKHPNTEAFF.

The CDR3 is CAWRGFRNRNEKLFF. CDR3 bases: TGTGCCTGGAGGGGCTTTCGGAATAGGAATGAAAAACTGTTTTTT. The gene calls are TRBV30 and TRBJ1-4; D is undetermined. Per germline, CDR1 GTSNPN and CDR2 SVGIG (reference sequence). CDR3 size: 15 residues. Trimming took off 3 bases at V and 5 bases at J, with 16 bases between the two ends.

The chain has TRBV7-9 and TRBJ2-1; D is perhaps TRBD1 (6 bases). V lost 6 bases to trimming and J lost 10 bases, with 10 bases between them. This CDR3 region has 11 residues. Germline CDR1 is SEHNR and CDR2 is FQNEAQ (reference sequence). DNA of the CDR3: TGTGCCAGCAGTCGTACAGGGGAGCAGTTCTTC. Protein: CASSRTGEQFF.

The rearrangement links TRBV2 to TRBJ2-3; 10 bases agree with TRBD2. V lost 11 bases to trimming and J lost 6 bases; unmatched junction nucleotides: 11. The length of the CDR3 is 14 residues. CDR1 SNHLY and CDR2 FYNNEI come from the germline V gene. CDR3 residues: CAGAQRGGSDTQYF. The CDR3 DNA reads TGTGCCGGGGCCCAGCGGGGGGGCTCTGATACGCAGTATTTT.

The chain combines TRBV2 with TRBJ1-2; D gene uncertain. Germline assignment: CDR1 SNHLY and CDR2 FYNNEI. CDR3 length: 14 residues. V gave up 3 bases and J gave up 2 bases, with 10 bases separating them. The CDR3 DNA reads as TGTGCCAGCAGTGATAAGGGAACAAACTATGGCTACACCTTC. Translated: CASSDKGTNYGYTF.